A single sample gave rise to the 27 T cell receptor beta chains below, sequenced in a study of regulatory and conventional T cells in RAG deficiency. The data were produced by immunoSEQ multiplex PCR, yet TCRdb's version contains in-frame clones alone and is incomplete. The data hold 45,000 to 50,000 clones, with just under 90% observed a single time. The sorted conventional CD4+ T cells were CD25-low and CD127-high, with genomic DNA sequenced. This same sample was also part of a study on regulatory T cells. Per that study: Amplification used 52 TRBV primers and 13 TRBJ primers.

The sequenced material came from CD4+ effector T cells sorted from blood. The receptors originated from a human donor in good health.

The V call is TRBV14, the J call TRBJ1-2; 9 bases are a match to TRBD1. This CDR3 region has 15 residues. Germline-derived CDR1 and CDR2 are SGHDN and FVKESK. V trimming: 3 bases; J trimming: 5 bases; junction bases outside the gene matches: 7. The chain's CDR3 is CASSQLDRGEYGYTF. The DNA of the CDR3 is TGTGCCAGCAGCCAGCTGGACAGGGGAGAGTATGGCTACACCTTC.

In its sample, this clone was seen once. V usage is TRBV5-6 and J usage is TRBJ1-1; D call uncertain. The CDR3 runs 12 residues. CDR1 SGHDT and CDR2 YYEEEE come from the germline V gene. The germline V and J ends were trimmed by 5 bases and 12 bases, with 17 bases remaining between them. For the CDR3, the DNA is TGTGCCAGCAGTTACGGTAGTCGGTCAACTTTCTTT. Amino acids: CASSYGSRSTFF.

The chain couples TRBV5-5 to TRBJ2-1, with D perhaps matching TRBD1 (5 bases). Germline V lookup: CDR1 SGHKS, CDR2 YYEKEE (reference sequence). The CDR3 has 13 residues. Trimming removed 4 bases from V and 4 bases from J, with 9 bases in between. For the CDR3, the DNA is TGTGCCAGCAGCAGACAGCGTTACAATGAGCAGTTCTTC. Its translation: CASSRQRYNEQFF.

V usage is TRBV2 and J usage is TRBJ1-2; 7 bases line up with TRBD1. V trimming: 4 bases; J trimming: 4 bases; junction bases outside the gene matches: 9. The CDR3 is 15 amino acids. Germline assignment: CDR1 SNHLY and CDR2 FYNNEI. The DNA of the CDR3 is TGTGCCAGCAGTGCCGACGCACAGGGGTTCTATGGCTACACCTTC. It is translated as CASSADAQGFYGYTF.

The rearrangement joins TRBV6-6 to TRBJ2-3, with D unclear. Germline values: CDR1 MNHNY, CDR2 SVGAGI (reference sequence). Deletions cut 8 bases from V and 2 bases from J, with 5 bases between. The CDR3 runs to 11 residues. The CDR3 region has the DNA TGTGCCAGCGGCGTCACAGATACGCAGTATTTT. It codes for CASGVTDTQYF.

The chain carries TRBV7-8 and TRBJ2-7, with 10 positions matching TRBD1. CDR3 length equals 18 residues. The germline gives CDR1 SGHVS, CDR2 FQNEAQ. V gave up 5 bases and J gave up 7 bases; unmatched junction bases: 20. The CDR3 sequence: CASSPLVGFGTGVEEQYF. DNA of the CDR3: TGTGCCAGCAGCCCATTGGTCGGGTTCGGGACAGGGGTTGAGGAGCAGTACTTC.

The V and J genes are TRBV5-6 and TRBJ1-6, with D possibly matching TRBD1 (5 bases). Between the trimmed V and J ends, which lost 1 base and 14 bases, there was a span of 19 bases. The V gene's germline CDR1 is SGHDT and CDR2 YYEEEE. This CDR3 region has 15 residues. The DNA of the CDR3 is TGTGCCAGCAGCTTGAGGCCAGAGGCGAAAGGGGCCCTCCACTTT. This translates into CASSLRPEAKGALHF.

V gene TRBV12-5 combines with J gene TRBJ1-2, with TRBD1 identical over 12 bases. V lost 1 base and J lost 3; bases outside the gene matches: 3. The CDR3 runs 16 residues. In germline, CDR1 is LGHNT, CDR2 FRNRAP. CDR3 amino acids: CASGLGGQGAYYGYTF. Written as DNA, the CDR3 is TGTGCTAGTGGTTTGGGGGGACAGGGGGCGTACTATGGCTACACCTTC.

This clone has only a few counts. The J gene is TRBJ2-7, the V gene TRBV21-1; the table's D gene call, TRBD1, was not cross checked with the DNA. TRBV21-1 is deemed a pseudogene. This CDR3 region has 14 residues. CDR3 protein: CASTSSRQGVGQYF. The CDR3 DNA reads TGTGCCAGCACCTCCTCGAGACAGGGTGTGGGGCAGTACTTC.

The chain carries TRBV5-1 and TRBJ1-2, with 7 bases fitting TRBD1. CDR3 length equals 17 residues. In germline, CDR1 is SGHRS, CDR2 YFSETQ. V trimming: 0 bases; J trimming: 8 bases; junction bases outside the gene matches: 16. CDR3 protein: CASSLERRVRDSSGYTF. The CDR3 DNA follows: TGCGCCAGCAGCTTGGAACGTCGGGTAAGGGACAGCTCAGGCTACACCTTC. The variable domain in full, with the rest retrieved from reference TRBV5-1 and TRBJ1-2, is KAGVTQTPRYLIKTRGQQVTLSCSPISGHRSVSWYQQTPGQGLQFLFEYFSETQRNKGNFPGRFSGRQFSNSRSEMNVSTLELGDSALYLCASSLERRVRDSSGYTFGSGTRLTVV.

DNA for the CDR3: TGCGCCAGCAGCTTGTATCGCGCCGTGGACAGGGAAGGTGATCAGCCCCAGCATTTT. Translating it yields CASSLYRAVDREGDQPQHF. V gene TRBV5-1 combines with J gene TRBJ1-5; TRBD1 matches at 8 bases. The germline gives CDR1 SGHRS, CDR2 YFSETQ. J lost 5 bases, V lost 1 base, and 17 bases had no gene match. The CDR3 consists of 19 residues. Full variable domain (outside the CDR3, taken from reference TRBV5-1 and TRBJ1-5): KAGVTQTPRYLIKTRGQQVTLSCSPISGHRSVSWYQQTPGQGLQFLFEYFSETQRNKGNFPGRFSGRQFSNSRSEMNVSTLELGDSALYLCASSLYRAVDREGDQPQHFGDGTRLSIL.

The chain couples TRBV6-4 to TRBJ2-1; D is unclear. V gave up 0 bases and J gave up 0 bases, with 9 bases separating them. CDR1 MRHNA and CDR2 SNTAGT come from the germline V gene. The CDR3 covers 16 residues. This CDR3 reads CASSDSKTGSYNEQFF. The CDR3 region has the DNA TGTGCCAGCAGTGACTCGAAAACCGGCTCCTACAATGAGCAGTTCTTC.

V gene TRBV7-2 combines with J gene TRBJ2-7; D may match TRBD1 or TRBD2 (6 bases each). Trimming removed 3 bases at V and 0 bases at J, with 18 bases between. This CDR3 spans 17 amino acids. Looked up from germline, CDR1 is SGHTA and CDR2 is FQGNSA. In nucleotides, the CDR3 is TGTGCCAGCAGCTTTCCCCGGGGGACACCGGTCTCCTACGAGCAGTACTTC. It specifies CASSFPRGTPVSYEQYF.

This clone was observed once. V and J are TRBV6-5 and TRBJ1-2; D gene unclear. Germline V gene lookup returns CDR1 MNHEY and CDR2 SVGAGI. This CDR3 spans 14 amino acids. V shed 6 bases and J shed 6 bases, with 17 bases lying between them. The CDR3 coding sequence is TGTGCCAGCAGGGGTAGCTTTTCTGCAGATGGCTACACCTTC. As protein: CASRGSFSADGYTF.

In this sample, this clone turned up once. The genes are TRBV10-2 and TRBJ1-2, with a weak D call TRBD1 (5 bases). This CDR3 spans 14 amino acids. Trimming shortened V by 3 bases and J by 2 bases, and 10 bases separated the two germline ends. Germline V lookup: CDR1 WSHSY, CDR2 SAAADI. The CDR3 protein is CASSDVSGNYGYTF. DNA for the CDR3: TGCGCCAGCAGTGATGTATCAGGGAACTATGGCTACACCTTC.

About this clone: An end of the junction differs from the germline gene, which may be a read error. This chain links TRBV12-5 with TRBJ1-1, with 11 positions matching TRBD1. CDR1 is LGHNT and CDR2 is FRNRAP in the germline V gene. This CDR3 is 15 amino acids long. CDR3 nucleotide sequence: TGTGCTAGTGGGTTGGACAGGGGGCCGGACACTGAAGCTTTCTTT. It yields the protein CASGLDRGPDTEAFF.

V gene TRBV29-1 combines with J gene TRBJ1-2, with D possibly being TRBD1 (5 bases). The CDR3 has 12 amino acids. Per germline, CDR1 SQVTM and CDR2 ANQGSEA. V lost 7 bases to trimming and J lost 3 bases, with 12 bases between them. CDR3 nucleotide sequence: TGCAGCGGGGGGGTGTTGGACTATGGCTACACCTTC. It codes for CSGGVLDYGYTF.

The CDR3 loop is CASSHPGDTEAFF. The CDR3 region has the DNA TGTGCCAGCAGTCATCCAGGGGACACTGAAGCTTTCTTT. The gene calls are TRBV25-1 and TRBJ1-1, with a weak D call TRBD1 (6 bases). This CDR3 is 13 amino acids long. With 5 bases removed from V and 3 bases from J, the gap between germline ends came to 10 bases. Per the germline V gene, CDR1 is MGHDK and CDR2 is SYGVNS.

The chain employs TRBV28 and TRBJ2-7; 7 bases are shared with TRBD1. The J segment lost 3 bases and the V segment lost 8 bases, leaving 4 bases of the junction unmatched. Germline V CDR1 and CDR2: MDHEN, SYDVKM. The CDR3 totals 12 residues. CDR3 in DNA: TGTGCCAGCGGGACAGCCAACTACGAGCAGTACTTC. This gives the protein CASGTANYEQYF.

The chain is built from TRBV4-2 and TRBJ2-3; 7 nucleotides line up with TRBD2. The CDR3 has 17 residues. Germline V CDR1 and CDR2: LGHNA, YNFKEQ. J was trimmed by 6 bases and V by 0 bases; bases with no gene match: 12. CDR3 loop: CASSQDGGGTTIDTQYF. CDR3 nucleotide sequence: TGTGCCAGCAGCCAAGATGGGGGGGGGACCACTATCGATACGCAGTATTTT.

CDR3 region: CASSEGTVSNQPQHF. The CDR3 DNA reads as TGTGCCAGCAGTGAAGGGACCGTTAGCAATCAGCCCCAGCATTTT. J is TRBJ1-5 and V is TRBV6-1; the D is unclear. From germline, CDR1 is MNHNS and CDR2 SASEGT. The CDR3 runs 15 residues. Trimming left V 1 base short and J 0 bases short, with 7 bases between.

V gene TRBV18 combines with J gene TRBJ1-3; D is possibly TRBD1 (5 bases). This CDR3 region has 15 residues. Germline CDR1 reads KGHSH; CDR2 reads LQKENI. Trimming took 1 base from V and 0 from J, leaving 7 bases between them. The CDR3 here is CASSPRDGSGNTIYF. In DNA, the CDR3 is TGTGCCAGCTCACCACGGGACGGCTCTGGAAACACCATATATTTT.

This clone was seen just once. This chain links TRBV5-1 with TRBJ2-5, with 9 bases that match TRBD2. V shed 2 bases, J shed 1 base, and the junction held 6 bases outside the gene matches. Germline values: CDR1 SGHRS, CDR2 YFSETQ. The CDR3 extends over 16 amino acids. CDR3 sequence: CASSLAPGLAQETQYF. The CDR3 region has the DNA TGCGCCAGCAGCTTAGCCCCGGGACTAGCCCAAGAGACCCAGTACTTC. The variable domain in full, with the rest retrieved from reference TRBV5-1 and TRBJ2-5, is KAGVTQTPRYLIKTRGQQVTLSCSPISGHRSVSWYQQTPGQGLQFLFEYFSETQRNKGNFPGRFSGRQFSNSRSEMNVSTLELGDSALYLCASSLAPGLAQETQYFGPGTRLLVL.

This rearrangement joins TRBV11-3 to TRBJ1-4, with D maybe TRBD1 (6 bases). This CDR3 is 16 amino acids long. V lost 5 bases and J lost 3, with 16 bases in between. Per germline, CDR1 SGHNT and CDR2 YENEEA. The CDR3 here is CASSQSGARANEKLFF. The CDR3 DNA sequence: TGTGCCAGCAGCCAGTCGGGGGCTCGGGCTAATGAAAAACTGTTTTTT.

The J gene is TRBJ2-5, the V gene TRBV5-1, with 15 positions matching TRBD2. Germline CDR1 is SGHRS and CDR2 is YFSETQ. The CDR3 covers 15 residues. V was clipped by 4 bases and J by 5 bases; unmatched bases: 3. This chain's CDR3 is CASSLGTSGGETQYF. CDR3 DNA sequence: TGCGCCAGCAGCCTCGGGACTAGCGGGGGGGAGACCCAGTACTTC. The full variable domain, in which reference TRBV5-1 and TRBJ2-5 provide the parts outside the CDR3, is KAGVTQTPRYLIKTRGQQVTLSCSPISGHRSVSWYQQTPGQGLQFLFEYFSETQRNKGNFPGRFSGRQFSNSRSEMNVSTLELGDSALYLCASSLGTSGGETQYFGPGTRLLVL.

The chain is built from TRBV28 and TRBJ1-1; D may be TRBD1 (6 bases). This CDR3 spans 15 amino acids. V was clipped by 5 bases and J by 5 bases, with 18 bases between them. CDR1 is MDHEN and CDR2 is SYDVKM in the germline V gene. CDR3 DNA: TGTGCCAGCAGTGTTAAGGGGGGGTATAGGACTGAAGCTTTCTTT. As protein: CASSVKGGYRTEAFF.

The gene calls are TRBV18 and TRBJ2-7, with 9 bases identical to TRBD1. This CDR3 is built from 14 residues. The V gene end was trimmed by 3 bases and the J gene end by 5 bases; junction bases not matched to a gene: 5. Per the germline V gene, CDR1 is KGHSH and CDR2 is LQKENI. For the CDR3, the DNA is TGTGCCAGCTCACCGGGACAGGGTAGGGACGAGCAGTACTTC. Translation: CASSPGQGRDEQYF.